A selection of T cell receptor beta chains follows, all from one sample in a study of blood T cells in healthy people across ages. TCRdb recomputed calls from the 5' RACE reads with MiXCR, one row per CDR3 protein. The sample lists 800,000 to 950,000 distinct CDR3 sequences; almost 30% were seen once. The data were also submitted as part of a second study, on T cells of mothers and their children.

The sequencing input was blood. The source is a woman aged 40 to 49 in good health. CDR3s include the opening cysteine and the closing phenylalanine or tryptophan. D genes are given only for firm matches. Size values are once, few and many counts, or a class for expanded clones, and some rows have none.

J: TRBJ1-1; V: TRBV20-1; size: few; D: NA; CDR3: CSARDRQRYTEAFF; DNA: TGCAGTGCTAGAGATCGACAAAGGTACACTGAAGCTTTCTTT
J: TRBJ2-5; V: TRBV4-3; size: many; D: NA; CDR3: CASSQDRYPVGETQYF; DNA: TGCGCCAGCAGCCAAGACCGGTACCCAGTGGGAGAGACCCAGTACTTC
J: TRBJ1-1; V: TRBV25-1; size: NA; D: NA; CDR3: CASSEYSQSEAFF; DNA: TGTGCCAGCAGTGAATATTCACAGTCTGAAGCTTTCTTT
J: TRBJ2-7; V: TRBV7-9; size: NA; D: NA; CDR3: CASSLRSLQGNYEQYF; DNA: TGTGCCAGCAGCTTAAGGAGTTTACAGGGAAACTACGAGCAGTACTTC
J: TRBJ2-2; V: TRBV7-2; size: few; D: NA; CDR3: CASSLVLVSPGELFF; DNA: TGTGCCAGCAGCTTAGTACTAGTGAGCCCCGGGGAGCTGTTTTTT
J: TRBJ2-5; V: TRBV20-1; size: once; D: TRBD1; CDR3: CSARDPVQGAQETQYF; DNA: TGCAGTGCTAGGGACCCAGTCCAGGGGGCTCAAGAGACCCAGTACTTC
J: TRBJ2-7; V: TRBV20-1; size: few; D: NA; CDR3: CSARSSRACEQYF; DNA: TGCAGTGCTAGATCGTCCAGGGCCTGCGAGCAGTACTTC
J: TRBJ2-5; V: TRBV28; size: few; D: NA; CDR3: CASSPARETQYF; DNA: TGTGCCAGCAGTCCGGCTCGAGAGACCCAGTACTTC
J: TRBJ2-7; V: TRBV12-3/TRBV12-4; size: few; D: NA; CDR3: CASSLSLVIASYEQYF; DNA: TGTGCCAGCAGTTTATCTTTGGTGATCGCGAGCTACGAGCAGTACTTC
J: TRBJ2-7; V: TRBV4-1; size: NA; D: TRBD2; CDR3: CTSGSGGQGDYEQYF; DNA: TGCACCAGCGGGAGCGGGGGGCAGGGGGACTACGAGCAGTACTTC
J: TRBJ1-2; V: TRBV12-3/TRBV12-4; size: few; D: NA; CDR3: CASSRVWLGYTF; DNA: TGTGCCAGCAGTCGGGTTTGGTTGGGCTACACCTTC
J: TRBJ2-2; V: TRBV6-6; size: NA; D: TRBD1; CDR3: CASRSGTEAGELFF; DNA: TGTGCCAGCAGGTCCGGGACAGAAGCCGGGGAGCTGTTTTTT
J: TRBJ1-5; V: TRBV20-1; size: NA; D: TRBD1; CDR3: CSAPKTGGANQPQHF; DNA: TGCAGTGCTCCTAAGACAGGGGGCGCGAATCAGCCCCAGCATTTT
J: TRBJ2-7; V: TRBV5-1; size: NA; D: TRBD2; CDR3: CASSFSPGGRGYEQYF; DNA: TGCGCCAGCAGCTTTAGTCCAGGCGGGAGAGGGTACGAGCAGTACTTC
J: TRBJ1-1; V: TRBV4-1; size: few; D: NA; CDR3: CASSQGSGTGTEAFF; DNA: TGCGCCAGCAGCCAAGGTTCTGGAACAGGCACTGAAGCTTTCTTT
J: TRBJ2-7; V: TRBV7-9; size: NA; D: TRBD1; CDR3: CASSFSQDRSSYEQYF; DNA: TGTGCCAGCAGCTTCAGCCAGGACAGGAGCTCCTACGAGCAGTACTTC
J: TRBJ2-4; V: TRBV28; size: NA; D: NA; CDR3: CASSPSPPAKNIQYF; DNA: TGTGCCAGCAGCCCCTCCCCCCCGGCCAAAAACATTCAGTACTTC
J: TRBJ2-1; V: TRBV6-1; size: few; D: NA; CDR3: CASSEAVGQYYNEQFF; DNA: TGTGCCAGCAGTGAAGCGGTGGGGCAGTACTACAATGAGCAGTTCTTC
J: TRBJ1-1; V: TRBV4-1; size: NA; D: NA; CDR3: CASSQGAINTEAFF; DNA: TGCGCCAGCAGCCAAGGGGCGATAAACACTGAAGCTTTCTTT
J: TRBJ2-5; V: TRBV4-2; size: many; D: NA; CDR3: CASSQDDDVETQYF; DNA: TGTGCCAGCAGCCAAGATGATGATGTAGAGACCCAGTACTTC
J: TRBJ1-5; V: TRBV11-2; size: many; D: NA; CDR3: CASSLGAYQPQHF; DNA: TGTGCCAGCAGCTTAGGTGCCTATCAGCCCCAGCATTTT
J: TRBJ2-7; V: TRBV7-9; size: NA; D: TRBD2; CDR3: CASQGYAGAYEQYF; DNA: TGTGCCAGCCAAGGGTACGCGGGGGCCTACGAGCAGTACTTC
J: TRBJ2-5; V: TRBV20-1; size: many; D: NA; CDR3: CSASVLDQETQYF; DNA: TGCAGTGCTAGCGTCCTAGATCAAGAGACCCAGTACTTC
J: TRBJ2-5; V: TRBV15; size: NA; D: NA; CDR3: CATTGAGEEIQYF; DNA: TGTGCCACCACAGGGGCAGGCGAAGAGATCCAGTACTTC
J: TRBJ1-2; V: TRBV20-1; size: many; D: NA; CDR3: CSAPEHDKPVYGYTF; DNA: TGCAGTGCTCCAGAGCACGACAAACCCGTCTATGGCTACACCTTC
J: TRBJ2-7; V: TRBV7-9; size: NA; D: NA; CDR3: CVSSLVGTYFSYEQYF; DNA: TGTGTCAGCAGCTTAGTCGGGACTTACTTTTCCTACGAGCAGTACTTC
J: TRBJ2-5; V: TRBV5-1; size: NA; D: NA; CDR3: CASSFNRGAGETQYF; DNA: TGCGCCAGCAGCTTCAATCGGGGGGCTGGAGAGACCCAGTACTTC
J: TRBJ1-2; V: TRBV5-6; size: NA; D: NA; CDR3: CASSSPVGSNGYTF; DNA: TGTGCCAGCAGCTCACCGGTGGGTTCGAATGGCTACACCTTC
J: TRBJ2-7; V: TRBV4-3; size: NA; D: NA; CDR3: CTSSQDSGYPYEQYF; DNA: TGCACCAGCAGCCAAGATTCAGGGTACCCCTACGAGCAGTACTTC
J: TRBJ2-7; V: TRBV14; size: many; D: NA; CDR3: CASSQGIASSYEQYF; DNA: TGTGCCAGCAGCCAAGGGATAGCTAGCTCCTACGAGCAGTACTTC
J: TRBJ2-7; V: TRBV20-1; size: many; D: NA; CDR3: CSAVKSDEQYF; DNA: TGCAGTGCCGTAAAGAGTGACGAGCAGTACTTC
J: TRBJ1-2; V: TRBV19; size: NA; D: TRBD1; CDR3: CVSTRTGGSTNYGYTF; DNA: TGTGTCAGTACCCGGACAGGGGGCTCCACAAACTATGGCTACACCTTC
J: TRBJ1-4; V: TRBV5-1; size: many; D: TRBD1; CDR3: CASSQDREKLFF; DNA: TGCGCCAGCAGCCAGGACAGGGAAAAACTGTTTTTT
J: TRBJ2-7; V: TRBV6-5; size: NA; D: NA; CDR3: CASKGGKDIGTHEQYF; DNA: TGTGCCAGCAAAGGTGGTAAGGATATCGGCACCCACGAGCAGTACTTC
J: TRBJ1-6; V: TRBV7-6; size: NA; D: TRBD1; CDR3: CASSTDRANSPLHF; DNA: TGTGCCAGCAGCACGGACAGGGCGAATTCACCCCTCCACTTT
J: TRBJ1-1; V: TRBV28; size: many; D: TRBD1; CDR3: CASRPETGLNTEAFF; DNA: TGTGCCAGCAGACCCGAGACAGGGCTGAACACTGAAGCTTTCTTT
J: TRBJ2-2; V: TRBV28; size: NA; D: TRBD2; CDR3: CASSRQMTSANTGELFF; DNA: TGTGCCAGCAGTAGGCAGATGACTAGCGCGAACACCGGGGAGCTGTTTTTT
J: TRBJ2-7; V: TRBV7-6; size: few; D: NA; CDR3: CASSSGLDSYERYF; DNA: TGTGCCAGCAGCTCAGGACTCGACTCCTACGAGCGGTACTTC
J: TRBJ2-5; V: TRBV6-6; size: NA; D: NA; CDR3: CASRVTGKETQYF; DNA: TGTGCCAGCAGGGTGACTGGTAAAGAGACCCAGTACTTC
J: TRBJ2-3; V: TRBV6-6; size: NA; D: NA; CDR3: CASSRILDTQYF; DNA: TGTGCCAGCAGCCGCATCCTGGATACGCAGTATTTT
J: TRBJ2-1; V: TRBV5-1; size: many; D: NA; CDR3: CASSLAGLGTQGEFF; DNA: TGCGCCAGCAGCTTGGCGGGGCTCGGGACCCAAGGGGAGTTCTTC
J: TRBJ2-1; V: TRBV12-3/TRBV12-4; size: NA; D: NA; CDR3: CANSDSYNEQFF; DNA: TGTGCCAACAGTGACAGTTACAATGAGCAGTTCTTC
J: TRBJ1-4; V: TRBV29-1; size: few; D: NA; CDR3: CSVTSGGKLFF; DNA: TGCAGCGTTACTAGCGGGGGAAAACTGTTTTTT
J: TRBJ2-1; V: TRBV7-2; size: NA; D: NA; CDR3: CASSRDGTSYNEQFF; DNA: TGTGCCAGCAGCAGGGACGGGACCTCCTACAATGAGCAGTTCTTC
J: TRBJ2-6; V: TRBV9; size: few; D: NA; CDR3: CASSAQGHTFGANVLTF; DNA: TGTGCCAGCAGCGCGCAGGGGCATACATTTGGGGCCAACGTCCTGACTTTC
J: TRBJ2-7; V: TRBV28; size: NA; D: TRBD1; CDR3: CASSFSGTGAPYGQYF; DNA: TGTGCCAGCAGTTTCTCCGGGACAGGGGCCCCCTACGGGCAGTACTTC
J: TRBJ2-1; V: TRBV4-3; size: many; D: TRBD1; CDR3: CASSYDRGHSYNEQFF; DNA: TGCGCCAGCAGCTACGACAGGGGGCACTCCTACAATGAGCAGTTCTTC
J: TRBJ1-1; V: TRBV5-5; size: NA; D: NA; CDR3: CASSGVHTVADTEAFF; DNA: TGTGCCAGCAGCGGAGTCCATACAGTGGCCGACACTGAAGCTTTCTTT
J: TRBJ1-4; V: TRBV11-1; size: many; D: NA; CDR3: CASSQEMGTNEKLFF; DNA: TGTGCCAGCAGCCAAGAGATGGGAACTAATGAAAAACTGTTTTTT
J: TRBJ2-4; V: TRBV5-6; size: many; D: NA; CDR3: CASSLAYGEIEAKNIQYF; DNA: TGTGCCAGCAGCTTGGCCTATGGGGAAATCGAAGCCAAAAACATTCAGTACTTC
J: TRBJ1-5; V: TRBV7-6; size: few; D: NA; CDR3: CAFEEGTNGNQPQHF; DNA: TGTGCCTTTGAGGAGGGCACTAATGGCAATCAGCCCCAGCATTTT